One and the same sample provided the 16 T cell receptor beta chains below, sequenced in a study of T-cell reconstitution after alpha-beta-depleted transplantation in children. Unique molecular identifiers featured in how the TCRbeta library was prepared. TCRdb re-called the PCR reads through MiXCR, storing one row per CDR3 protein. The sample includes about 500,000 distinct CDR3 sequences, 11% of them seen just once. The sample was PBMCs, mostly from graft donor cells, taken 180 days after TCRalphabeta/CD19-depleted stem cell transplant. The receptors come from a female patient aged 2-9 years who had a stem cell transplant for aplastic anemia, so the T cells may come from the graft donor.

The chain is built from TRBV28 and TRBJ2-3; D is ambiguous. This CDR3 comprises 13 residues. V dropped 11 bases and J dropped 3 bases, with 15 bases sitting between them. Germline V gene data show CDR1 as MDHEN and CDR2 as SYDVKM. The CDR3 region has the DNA TGTGCCGCCGCGTCAGACGTTACAGATACGCAGTATTTT. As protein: CAAASDVTDTQYF. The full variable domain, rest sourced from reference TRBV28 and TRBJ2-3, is DVKVTQSSRYLVKRTGEKVFLECVQDMDHENMFWYRQDPGLGLRLIYFSYDVKMKEKGDIPEGYSVSREKKERFSLILESASTNQTSMYLCAAASDVTDTQYFGPGTRLTVL.

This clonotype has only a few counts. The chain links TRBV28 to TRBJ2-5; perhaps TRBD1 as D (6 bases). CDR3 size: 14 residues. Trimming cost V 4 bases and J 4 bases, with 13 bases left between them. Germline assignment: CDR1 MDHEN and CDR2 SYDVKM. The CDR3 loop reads CASSSGDLGETQYF. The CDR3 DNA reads TGTGCCAGCAGTTCAGGGGATCTCGGAGAGACCCAGTACTTC.

The CDR3 DNA sequence: TGTGCCAGCAGTGAAAGTAATTCACCCCTCCACTTT. Its translation: CASSESNSPLHF. V and J are TRBV25-1 and TRBJ1-6; D uncertain. The CDR3 is 12 residues long. The V end lost 2 bases, the J end lost 6 bases, and 2 bases lay between the germline ends. Germline V CDR1 and CDR2: MGHDK, SYGVNS.

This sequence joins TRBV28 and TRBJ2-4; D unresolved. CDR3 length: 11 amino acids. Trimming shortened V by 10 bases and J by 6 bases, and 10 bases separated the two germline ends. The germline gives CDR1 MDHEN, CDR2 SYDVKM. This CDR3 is CAKTPVNIQYF. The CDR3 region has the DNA TGTGCCAAAACCCCGGTAAACATTCAGTACTTC.

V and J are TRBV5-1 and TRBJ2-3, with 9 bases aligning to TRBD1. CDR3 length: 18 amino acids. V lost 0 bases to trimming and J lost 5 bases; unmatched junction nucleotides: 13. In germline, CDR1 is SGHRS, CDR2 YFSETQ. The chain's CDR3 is CASSLGTILQGARDTQYF. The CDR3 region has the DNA TGCGCCAGCAGCTTGGGCACCATACTACAGGGGGCTAGAGATACGCAGTATTTT.

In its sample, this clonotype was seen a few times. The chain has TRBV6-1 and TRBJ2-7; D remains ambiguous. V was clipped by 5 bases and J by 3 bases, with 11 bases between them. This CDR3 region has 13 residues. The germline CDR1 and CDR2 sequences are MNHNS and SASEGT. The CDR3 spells CASSRYGNYEQYF. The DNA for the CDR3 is TGTGCCAGCAGTAGATACGGAAACTACGAGCAGTACTTC.

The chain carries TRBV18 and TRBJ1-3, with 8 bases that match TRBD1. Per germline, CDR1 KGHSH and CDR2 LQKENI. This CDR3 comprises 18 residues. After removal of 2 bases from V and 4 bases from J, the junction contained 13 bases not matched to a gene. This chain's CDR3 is CASSPSIFGQGVGNTIYF. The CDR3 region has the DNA TGTGCCAGCTCACCAAGTATATTCGGACAGGGAGTCGGAAACACCATATATTTT.

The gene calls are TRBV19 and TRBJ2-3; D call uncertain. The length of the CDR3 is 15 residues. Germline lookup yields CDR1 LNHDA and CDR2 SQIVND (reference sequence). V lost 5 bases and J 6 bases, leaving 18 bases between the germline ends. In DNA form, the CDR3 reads TGTGCCAGTAGTGGCGGCATAACACCGGTGGATACGCAGTATTTT. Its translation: CASSGGITPVDTQYF.

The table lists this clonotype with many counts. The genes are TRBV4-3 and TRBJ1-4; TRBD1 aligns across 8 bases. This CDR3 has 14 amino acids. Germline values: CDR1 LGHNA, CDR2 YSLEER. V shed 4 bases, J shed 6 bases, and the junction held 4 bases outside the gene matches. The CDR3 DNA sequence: TGCGCCAGCAGCCCACAGGGGGGATATGAAAAACTGTTTTTT. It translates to CASSPQGGYEKLFF.

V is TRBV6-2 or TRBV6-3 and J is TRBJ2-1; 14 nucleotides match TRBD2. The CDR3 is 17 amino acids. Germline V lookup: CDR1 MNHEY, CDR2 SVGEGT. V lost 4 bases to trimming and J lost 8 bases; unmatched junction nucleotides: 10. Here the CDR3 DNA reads TGTGCCAGCAGTTCCTATCCGGGACTAGCGGGAGTGCATGAGCAGTTCTTC. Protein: CASSSYPGLAGVHEQFF.

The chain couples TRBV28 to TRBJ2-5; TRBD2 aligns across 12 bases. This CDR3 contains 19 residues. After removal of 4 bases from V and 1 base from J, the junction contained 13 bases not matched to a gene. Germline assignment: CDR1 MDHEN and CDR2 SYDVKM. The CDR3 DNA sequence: TGTGCCAGCAGTTACGAGCTAGCGGGAGGGGTGGGCATCCAAGAGACCCAGTACTTC. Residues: CASSYELAGGVGIQETQYF.

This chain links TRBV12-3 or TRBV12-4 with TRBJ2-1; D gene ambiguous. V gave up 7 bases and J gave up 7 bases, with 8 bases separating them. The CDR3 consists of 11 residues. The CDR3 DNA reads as TGTGCCAGCACCATGCGAAATGAGCAGTTCTTC. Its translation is CASTMRNEQFF.

The CDR3 nucleotides are TGTGCCAGCAGATTGGAGCGATTGGAAAAACTGTTTTTT. Translated: CASRLERLEKLFF. This chain links TRBV12-3 or TRBV12-4 with TRBJ1-4, with no clear D. The CDR3 is 13 amino acids. V dropped 6 bases and J dropped 8 bases, with 13 bases sitting between them.

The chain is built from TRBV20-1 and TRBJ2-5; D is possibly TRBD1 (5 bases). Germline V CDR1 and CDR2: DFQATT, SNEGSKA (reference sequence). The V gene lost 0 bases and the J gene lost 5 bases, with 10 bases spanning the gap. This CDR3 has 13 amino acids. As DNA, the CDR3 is TGCAGTGCTAGAGATCAGGGATGGGAGACCCAGTACTTC. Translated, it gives CSARDQGWETQYF.

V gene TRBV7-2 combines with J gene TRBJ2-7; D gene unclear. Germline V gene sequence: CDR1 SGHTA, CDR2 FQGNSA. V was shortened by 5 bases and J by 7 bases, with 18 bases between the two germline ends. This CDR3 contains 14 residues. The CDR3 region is CASSPLVYPPEQYF. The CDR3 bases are TGTGCCAGCAGCCCGCTAGTTTACCCCCCGGAGCAGTACTTC.

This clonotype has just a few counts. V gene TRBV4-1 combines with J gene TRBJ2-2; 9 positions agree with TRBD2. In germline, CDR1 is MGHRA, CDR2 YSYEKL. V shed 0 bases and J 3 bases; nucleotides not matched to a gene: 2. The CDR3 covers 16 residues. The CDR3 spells CASSQDGGRDTGELFF. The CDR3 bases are TGCGCCAGCAGCCAAGACGGCGGGAGGGACACCGGGGAGCTGTTTTTT.